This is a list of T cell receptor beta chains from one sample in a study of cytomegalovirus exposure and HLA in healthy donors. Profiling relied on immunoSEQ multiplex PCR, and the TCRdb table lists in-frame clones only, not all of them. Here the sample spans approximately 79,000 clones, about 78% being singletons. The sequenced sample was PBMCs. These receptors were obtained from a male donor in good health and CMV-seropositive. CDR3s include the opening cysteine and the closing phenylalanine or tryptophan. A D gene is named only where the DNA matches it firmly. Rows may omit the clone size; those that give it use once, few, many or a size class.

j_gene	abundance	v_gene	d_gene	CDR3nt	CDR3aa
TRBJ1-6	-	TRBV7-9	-	TGTGCCAGCAGCTTAACAGGCCGGGCACCCCTCCACTTT	CASSLTGRAPLHF
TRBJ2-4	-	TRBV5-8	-	TGTGCCAGCAGCTTGCGTTTGAGGGAAAACATTCAGTACTTC	CASSLRLRENIQYF
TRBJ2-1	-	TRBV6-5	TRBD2	TGTGCCAGCAGTTGGGTCGGGGGGAGCCTTGATGAGCAGTTCTTC	CASSWVGGSLDEQFF
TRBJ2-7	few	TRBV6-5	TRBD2	TGTGCCAGCAGTTACGAGACTAGCGGGACCTACGAGCAGTACTTC	CASSYETSGTYEQYF
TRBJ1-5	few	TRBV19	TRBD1	TGTGCCAGTACCCCCCGGACAGGGGGCCGGCAGCCCCAGCATTTT	CASTPRTGGRQPQHF
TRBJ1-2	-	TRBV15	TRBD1	TGTGCCACCAGCCGGGACAGGGGCTCCTACTATGGCTACACCTTC	CATSRDRGSYYGYTF
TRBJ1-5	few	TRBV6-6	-	TGTGCCAGCATGCGGGGGAGCAATCAGCCCCAGCATTTT	CASMRGSNQPQHF
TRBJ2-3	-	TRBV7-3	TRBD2	TGTGCCAGCAGCATTAGCGGGGGCTTCACAGATACGCAGTATTTT	CASSISGGFTDTQYF
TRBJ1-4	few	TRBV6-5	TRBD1	TGTGCCAGCAGTTACGGGACAGGGTATAATGAAAAACTGTTTTTT	CASSYGTGYNEKLFF
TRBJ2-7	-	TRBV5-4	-	TGTGCCAGCAGCTTGGGAGGCAGTTCCTCTCTTGGCTACGAGCAGTACTTC	CASSLGGSSSLGYEQYF
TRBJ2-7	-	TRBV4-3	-	TGCGCCAGCAGCCAAGATGCTTTCTTCGGTTCCTACGAGCAGTACTTC	CASSQDAFFGSYEQYF
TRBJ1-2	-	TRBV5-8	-	TGTGCCAGCGGACTTTCGGGGATATTCTATGGCTACACCTTC	CASGLSGIFYGYTF
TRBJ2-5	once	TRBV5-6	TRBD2	TGTGCCAGCAGCTCACCGGGACTAGCGGGAGGGCCCTTCCAGACCCAGTACTTC	CASSSPGLAGGPFQTQYF
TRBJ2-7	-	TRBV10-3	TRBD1	TGTGCCATCGGACGGACAGGCAATTCTTACGAGCAGTACTTC	CAIGRTGNSYEQYF
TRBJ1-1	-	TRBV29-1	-	TGCAGCGTTTTAGCAGGGTTGAACACTGAAGCTTTCTTT	CSVLAGLNTEAFF
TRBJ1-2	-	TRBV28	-	TGTGCCAGCAGTCTAGAGGGTTCGACAGGATCCTGTGGCTACACCTTC	CASSLEGSTGSCGYTF
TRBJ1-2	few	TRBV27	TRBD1	TGTGCCAGCAGTGACAGGGGAGCTGAGGGCTACACCTTC	CASSDRGAEGYTF
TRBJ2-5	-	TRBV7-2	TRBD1	TGTGCCAGCAGCTTAGACAGAGACAGGGTTGGGACCCAGTACTTC	CASSLDRDRVGTQYF
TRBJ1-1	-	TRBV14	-	TGTGCCAGCAGCCAAGTGAGGGCGGGCCGTGCTGAAGCTTTCTTT	CASSQVRAGRAEAFF
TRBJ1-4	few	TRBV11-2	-	TGTGCCAGCAGCTTTGGGCCTTCACGGGGAGAAAAACTGTTTTTT	CASSFGPSRGEKLFF
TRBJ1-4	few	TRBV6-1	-	TGTGCCATCAACGAACAGGGTTTGGGCGAAAAACTGTTTTTT	CAINEQGLGEKLFF
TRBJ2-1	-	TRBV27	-	TGTGCCAGCAGTTTCGGCAATGAGCAGTTCTTC	CASSFGNEQFF
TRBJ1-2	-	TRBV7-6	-	TGTGCCAGCAGCTTCGCGGAGGACTATGGCTACACCTTC	CASSFAEDYGYTF
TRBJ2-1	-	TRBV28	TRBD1	TGTGCCAGCAGTCCCGACGACAGGGGGTCTAGTGAGCAGTTCTTC	CASSPDDRGSSEQFF
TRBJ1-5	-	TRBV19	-	TGTGCCAGTAGTATAGGGGAGGGGAGGCCCCAGCATTTT	CASSIGEGRPQHF
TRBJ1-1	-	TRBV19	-	TGTGCCAGTAGTATGGATTCGGGTGGTGGCACTGAAGCTTTCTTT	CASSMDSGGGTEAFF
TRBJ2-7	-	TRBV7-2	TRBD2	TGTGCCAGCAGCTTCTGGCAGGGAGGGAACGAGCAGTACTTC	CASSFWQGGNEQYF
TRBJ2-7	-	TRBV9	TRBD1	TGTGCCAGCGGCCGACAGGGAACCTCCTACGAGCAGTACTTC	CASGRQGTSYEQYF
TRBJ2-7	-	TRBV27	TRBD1	TGTGCCAGCAGTCGCATCCCCGGGACAGGGAGCTCCTACGAGCAGTACTTC	CASSRIPGTGSSYEQYF